One sample yielded the 28 T cell receptor beta chains listed below, sequenced in a study of cytomegalovirus exposure and HLA in healthy donors. The PCR made use of 60 Vbeta and 13 Jbeta primers. Some clones are missing from TCRdb's copy, which holds only in-frame ones; the method was immunoSEQ multiplex PCR. Here the sample spans 160,000 or so clones, 60% to 80% being singletons. The source material was PBMCs. The receptors were gathered from a man aged 18-30 years in good health and CMV-seropositive.

The sample holds one count of this clone. This chain joins TRBV7-9 and TRBJ2-3; TRBD2 agrees at 9 bases. Trimming at V came to 5 bases and at J to 6 bases, leaving 6 bases not matched to a gene. This CDR3 region has 14 residues. The germline V gene has CDR1 SEHNR and CDR2 FQNEAQ (reference sequence). The CDR3 reads CASSPGLATDTQYF. CDR3 DNA sequence: TGTGCCAGCAGCCCAGGACTAGCGACTGATACGCAGTATTTT. Filled out from reference TRBV7-9 and TRBJ2-3, the complete variable domain reads DTGVSQNPRHKITKRGQNVTFRCDPISEHNRLYWYRQTLGQGPEFLTYFQNEAQLEKSRLLSDRFSAERPKGSFSTLEIQRTEQGDSAMYLCASSPGLATDTQYFGPGTRLTVL.

The V gene is TRBV25-1, the J gene TRBJ2-1; TRBD1 might be the D (5 bases). This CDR3 comprises 14 residues. Deletions cut 4 bases from V and 0 bases from J, with 7 bases between. Germline assignment: CDR1 MGHDK and CDR2 SYGVNS. CDR3 sequence (DNA): TGTGCCAGCAGTGGCAGGGACTCCTACAATGAGCAGTTCTTC. Amino acids: CASSGRDSYNEQFF.

The table lists this clone with a few counts. V is TRBV5-4 and J is TRBJ2-7; D not certain. The CDR3 runs 12 residues. Germline-derived CDR1 and CDR2 are SGHNT and YYREEE (reference sequence). Between the trimmed V and J ends, which lost 2 bases and 5 bases, there was a span of 8 bases. Written as DNA, the CDR3 is TGTGCCAGCAGCTTTGCGAGTGACGAGCAGTACTTC. Amino acid sequence: CASSFASDEQYF.

This sequence joins TRBV5-4 and TRBJ2-1; D is possibly TRBD1 (6 bases). CDR3 length: 14 amino acids. V was cut by 1 base and J by 3 bases, with 8 bases left in between. Germline V CDR1 and CDR2: SGHNT, YYREEE (reference sequence). CDR3 protein: CASSLKGDYNEQFF. In DNA, the CDR3 is TGTGCCAGCAGCTTGAAGGGGGACTACAATGAGCAGTTCTTC.

V usage is TRBV7-9 and J usage is TRBJ2-1; 12 nucleotides line up with TRBD2. CDR1 is SEHNR and CDR2 is FQNEAQ in the germline V gene (reference sequence). Trimming removed 5 bases from V and 9 bases from J; junction bases left unmatched: 8. The CDR3 runs to 15 residues. The DNA for the CDR3 is TGTGCCAGCAGCACTCTAGCGGGAGGGGCGGTTGAGCAGTTCTTC. Translating gives CASSTLAGGAVEQFF.

This chain joins TRBV7-9 and TRBJ2-7, with D tentatively TRBD2 (6 bases). Between the trimmed V and J ends, which lost 10 bases and 5 bases, there was a span of 15 bases. The CDR3 spans 12 residues. Germline V CDR1 and CDR2: SEHNR, FQNEAQ (reference sequence). In DNA form, the CDR3 reads TGTGCCACGCAGGGCGGGAACGACGAGCAGTACTTC. Encoded protein: CATQGGNDEQYF.

Here the CDR3 DNA reads TGTGCCAGCAGGGCCGACAGGGCTGGTGGCTACACCTTC. Residues: CASRADRAGGYTF. The J gene is TRBJ1-2, the V gene TRBV6-1; 7 nucleotides match TRBD1. CDR1 and CDR2 from the germline V gene are MNHNS and SASEGT. Losses at the gene ends were 6 bases for V and 7 bases for J; bases not matched to a gene: 8. The CDR3 contains 13 residues.

In DNA form, the CDR3 reads TGTGCCACCAGCACGAGACTAGCGGGGAGCACAGATACGCAGTATTTT. Its protein is CATSTRLAGSTDTQYF. The gene calls are TRBV15 and TRBJ2-3; 11 bases are a match to TRBD2. CDR1 is LNHNV, CDR2 YYDKDF, per germline (reference sequence). Trimming took 4 bases from V and 0 from J; bases not matched to a gene: 3. This CDR3 contains 16 residues.

The chain carries TRBV30 and TRBJ2-3, with 10 bases lining up with TRBD2. The CDR3 covers 16 residues. Germline V gives CDR1 GTSNPN, CDR2 SVGIG (reference sequence). V shed 3 bases and J 1 base; nucleotides not matched to a gene: 7. In DNA form, the CDR3 reads TGTGCCTGGAGAGAAGCCGGGACTAGCGGCACAGATACGCAGTATTTT. This encodes CAWREAGTSGTDTQYF.

The V and J genes are TRBV4-2 and TRBJ2-3, with D unresolved. The CDR3 length is 15 residues. The germline V and J ends were trimmed by 0 bases and 8 bases, with 15 bases remaining between them. Germline assignment: CDR1 LGHNA and CDR2 YNFKEQ. The CDR3 bases are TGTGCCAGCAGCCAAGATAAAAGGAGCTTGGGTACGCAGTATTTT. Protein product: CASSQDKRSLGTQYF.

This clone turned up a few times. The rearrangement uses TRBV6-6 and TRBJ1-2; 7 bases are a match to TRBD1. CDR1 MNHNY and CDR2 SVGAGI come from the germline V gene (reference sequence). The CDR3 runs 12 residues. V lost 6 bases, J lost 8 bases, and 6 bases stayed unmatched. For the CDR3, the DNA is TGTGCCAGCAGGAGGGGGCCGGAGGGCTACACCTTC. Translated, it gives CASRRGPEGYTF.

The chain links TRBV27 to TRBJ2-5; D not certain. The last part of the DNA fits TRBJ2-7 better; the J call may be wrong. This CDR3 contains 15 residues. CDR1 MNHEY and CDR2 SMNVEV come from the germline V gene (reference sequence). CDR3 residues: CASSPALSDSYEQYF. The CDR3 nucleotides read TGTGCCAGCAGTCCCGCCCTTTCAGACTCCTACGAGCAGTACTTC.

V usage is TRBV5-4 and J usage is TRBJ2-3, with 7 positions matching TRBD2. With V trimmed by 4 bases and J by 1 base, 6 bases remained unmatched. The CDR3 covers 15 residues. Germline V CDR1 and CDR2: SGHNT, YYREEE (reference sequence). CDR3 nucleotides: TGTGCCAGCAGCGGAGCGGGGACGCGCACAGATACGCAGTATTTT. Translated, it gives CASSGAGTRTDTQYF.

J is TRBJ1-6 and V is TRBV19; D remains ambiguous. The CDR3 totals 14 residues. The germline V gene has CDR1 LNHDA and CDR2 SQIVND (reference sequence). Trimming stripped 0 bases from V and 7 bases from J, with 7 bases between. The CDR3 here is CASSIESGNSPLHF. The CDR3 nucleotides are TGTGCCAGTAGTATAGAGTCGGGGAATTCACCCCTCCACTTT.

This clone occurred once. This chain uses TRBV19 with TRBJ2-1; 10 bases are shared with TRBD2. With V trimmed by 5 bases and J by 4 bases, 11 bases remained unmatched. Germline V gives CDR1 LNHDA, CDR2 SQIVND (reference sequence). The CDR3 runs 17 residues. CDR3 amino acids: CASSFPSGRWEYNEQFF. In nucleotides, the CDR3 is TGTGCCAGTAGTTTCCCTAGCGGGAGATGGGAGTACAATGAGCAGTTCTTC. Variable domain in full (rest from reference TRBV19 and TRBJ2-1): DGGITQSPKYLFRKEGQNVTLSCEQNLNHDAMYWYRQDPGQGLRLIYYSQIVNDFQKGDIAEGYSVSREKKESFPLTVTSAQKNPTAFYLCASSFPSGRWEYNEQFFGPGTRLTVL.

This chain uses TRBV30 with TRBJ2-5, with 10 bases lining up with TRBD1. The J call may not be correct, given that the DNA end is closer to TRBJ2-7. The CDR3 contains 15 residues. Germline V gives CDR1 GTSNPN, CDR2 SVGIG (reference sequence). This CDR3 is CAFIIGTGEIHEQYF. In DNA, the CDR3 is TGTGCCTTTATTATAGGGACAGGGGAAATCCACGAGCAGTACTTC.

The chain links TRBV29-1 to TRBJ2-1, with D maybe TRBD2 (5 bases). CDR1 is SQVTM, CDR2 ANQGSEA, per germline. V was clipped by 7 bases and J by 7 bases, with 23 bases between them. The CDR3 totals 15 residues. CDR3 in amino acids: CSGDIGTSESNEQFF. In DNA form, the CDR3 reads TGCAGCGGAGACATTGGCACTAGTGAATCGAATGAGCAGTTCTTC.

V and J are TRBV30 and TRBJ1-4, with D maybe TRBD1 (6 bases). Germline assignment: CDR1 GTSNPN and CDR2 SVGIG (reference sequence). The CDR3 has 15 residues. Trimming cost V 2 bases and J 10 bases, with 20 bases left between them. CDR3: CAWSFGDAGAAKLFF. Written as DNA, the CDR3 is TGTGCCTGGAGTTTTGGGGACGCGGGGGCAGCAAAACTGTTTTTT.

This chain links TRBV27 with TRBJ2-7; D may be TRBD1 (5 bases). The V and J ends lost 6 bases and 3 bases respectively, with 18 bases between them. CDR3 length equals 15 residues. Germline V CDR1 and CDR2: MNHEY, SMNVEV (reference sequence). The CDR3 is CASSQGVHVIYEQYF. The CDR3 nucleotides read TGTGCCAGCAGCCAAGGGGTCCACGTTATCTACGAGCAGTACTTC.

The V call is TRBV2, the J call TRBJ1-1; 9 bases map to TRBD1. The germline V gene has CDR1 SNHLY and CDR2 FYNNEI. This CDR3 is 15 amino acids long. Unmatched junction bases numbered 6, after V lost 6 bases and J lost 1 base. The CDR3 region is CASRTSTGGNTEAFF. The CDR3 nucleotides read TGTGCCAGCAGGACTTCGACAGGGGGGAACACTGAAGCTTTCTTT.

The count of this clone is one. V gene TRBV29-1 combines with J gene TRBJ1-4; 7 positions agree with TRBD1. The ends lost 6 bases at V and 6 bases at J; junction bases unmatched: 7. The germline V gene has CDR1 SQVTM and CDR2 ANQGSEA. The CDR3 length is 13 residues. The CDR3 loop is CSVATGRDEKLFF. The CDR3 DNA follows: TGCAGCGTCGCGACAGGGCGCGATGAAAAACTGTTTTTT.

This chain uses TRBV6-5 with TRBJ2-3; TRBD2 might be the D (6 bases). The germline V and J ends were trimmed by 5 bases and 2 bases, with 8 bases remaining between them. The CDR3 length is 13 residues. CDR1 is MNHEY, CDR2 SVGAGI, per germline. The DNA of the CDR3 is TGTGCCAGCAGTGGGGGGACCACAGATACGCAGTATTTT. This encodes CASSGGTTDTQYF.

The V call is TRBV5-8, the J call TRBJ1-5; D is possibly TRBD1 (5 bases). CDR1 and CDR2 from the germline V gene are SGHTS and YDEGEE. The CDR3 consists of 16 residues. Trimming left V 4 bases short and J 5 bases short, with 19 bases between. The CDR3 region has the DNA TGTGCCAGCAGCAGCGGGACGGACCTCGGGGATCAGCCCCAGCATTTT. Amino acid sequence: CASSSGTDLGDQPQHF.

V usage is TRBV6-4 and J usage is TRBJ2-3; tentatively, D is TRBD2 (6 bases). This CDR3 is built from 13 residues. Trimming left V 5 bases short and J 3 bases short, with 9 bases between. Germline CDR1 is MRHNA and CDR2 is SNTAGT. CDR3 nucleotides: TGTGCCAGCAGTCAACGGGGGACAGATACGCAGTATTTT. Its protein product is CASSQRGTDTQYF.

The chain employs TRBV7-8 and TRBJ1-1; tentatively, D is TRBD1 (5 bases). CDR3 length: 15 amino acids. CDR1 SGHVS and CDR2 FQNEAQ come from the germline V gene. Trimming stripped 5 bases from V and 5 bases from J, with 18 bases between. The CDR3 DNA follows: TGTGCCAGCAGCCACCTCCCGCAGGGAGGGACTGAAGCTTTCTTT. Its translation: CASSHLPQGGTEAFF.

The sample holds one count of this clone. Different DNA sequences within this sample yield the same CDR3. The chain has TRBV25-1 and TRBJ2-1, with 13 bases aligning to TRBD2. V was pared by 2 bases and J by 9 bases, with 7 bases of the junction left unmatched. The CDR3 is made up of 16 amino acids. In germline, CDR1 is MGHDK, CDR2 SYGVNS. In DNA form, the CDR3 reads TGTGCCAGCAGTGAACGACTAGCGGGAGGAGTGGGTGAGCAGTTCTTC. It translates to CASSERLAGGVGEQFF. The complete variable domain, with remaining parts taken from reference TRBV25-1 and TRBJ2-1, reads EADIYQTPRYLVIGTGKKITLECSQTMGHDKMYWYQQDPGMELHLIHYSYGVNSTEKGDLSSESTVSRIRTEHFPLTLESARPSHTSQYLCASSERLAGGVGEQFFGPGTRLTVL.

This chain connects TRBV6-4 to TRBJ1-1; TRBD1 matches 8 bases. The CDR3 is 15 amino acids. The V and J ends lost 5 bases and 4 bases, in that order; junction bases with no gene match: 9. Germline lookup yields CDR1 MRHNA and CDR2 SNTAGT. Here the CDR3 reads CASSPQGTGGTEAFF. In DNA form, the CDR3 reads TGTGCCAGCAGTCCTCAGGGAACAGGGGGCACTGAAGCTTTCTTT.

The chain employs TRBV5-8 and TRBJ1-5; D not certain. Deletions cut 0 bases from V and 6 bases from J, with 10 bases between. CDR3 length: 14 residues. Germline V gives CDR1 SGHTS, CDR2 YDEGEE. CDR3: CASSLALGVQPQHF. For the CDR3, the DNA is TGTGCCAGCAGCTTGGCCTTGGGAGTTCAGCCCCAGCATTTT.